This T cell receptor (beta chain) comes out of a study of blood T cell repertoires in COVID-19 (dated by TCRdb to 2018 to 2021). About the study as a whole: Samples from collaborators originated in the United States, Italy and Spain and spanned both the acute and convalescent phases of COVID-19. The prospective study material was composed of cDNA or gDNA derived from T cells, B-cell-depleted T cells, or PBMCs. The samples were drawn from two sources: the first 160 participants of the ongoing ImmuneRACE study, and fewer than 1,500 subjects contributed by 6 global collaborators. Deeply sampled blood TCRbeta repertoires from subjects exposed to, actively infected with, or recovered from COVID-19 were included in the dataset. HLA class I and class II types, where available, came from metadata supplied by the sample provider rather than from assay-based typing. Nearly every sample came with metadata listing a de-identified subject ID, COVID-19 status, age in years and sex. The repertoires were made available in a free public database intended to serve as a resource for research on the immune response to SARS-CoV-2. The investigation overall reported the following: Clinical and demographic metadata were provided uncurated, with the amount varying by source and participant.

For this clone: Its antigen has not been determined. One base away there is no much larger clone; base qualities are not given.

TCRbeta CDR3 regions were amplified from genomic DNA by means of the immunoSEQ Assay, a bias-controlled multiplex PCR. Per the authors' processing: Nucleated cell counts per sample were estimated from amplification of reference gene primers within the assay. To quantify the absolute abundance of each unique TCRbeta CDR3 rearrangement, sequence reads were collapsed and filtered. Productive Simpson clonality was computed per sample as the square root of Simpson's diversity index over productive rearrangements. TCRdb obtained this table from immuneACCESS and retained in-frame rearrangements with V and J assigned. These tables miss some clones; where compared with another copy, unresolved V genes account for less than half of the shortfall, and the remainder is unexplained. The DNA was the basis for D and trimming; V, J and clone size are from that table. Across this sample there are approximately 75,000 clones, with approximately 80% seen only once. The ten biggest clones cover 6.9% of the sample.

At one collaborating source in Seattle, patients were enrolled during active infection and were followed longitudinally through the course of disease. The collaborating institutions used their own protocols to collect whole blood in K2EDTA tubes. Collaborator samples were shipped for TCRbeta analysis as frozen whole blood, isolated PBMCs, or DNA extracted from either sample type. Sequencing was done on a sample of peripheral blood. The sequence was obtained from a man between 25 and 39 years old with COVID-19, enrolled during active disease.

The CDR3 has the sequence CASSQRQGAGGYGYTF. The DNA sequence is TGCGCCAGCAGCCAACGACAGGGGGCCGGAGGGTATGGCTACACCTTC. Here the chain combines TRBV4-3 and TRBJ1-2; 10 central nucleotides agree with TRBD1. Trimmed from V: 2 bases; trimmed from J: 5 bases; junction bases lacking a gene match: 8. Per the germline V gene, LGHNA is the CDR1 and YSLEER is the CDR2. Including cysteine and phenylalanine, the CDR3 has 16 amino acids. The CDR3 DNA has 48 bases and is translated from base 1.